This T cell receptor beta chain was identified in a study of OX40 agonist ivuxolimab in advanced cancers. TCRdb's table, derived via immunoSEQ multiplex PCR, lists solely in-frame clones and lacks some. The data show about 52,000 clones, roughly nine tenths seen once. This CDR3 has 17 residues. The germline gives CDR1 MNHEY, CDR2 SMNVEV (reference sequence). V dropped 5 bases and J dropped 6 bases, with 23 bases sitting between them. This chain links TRBV27 with TRBJ1-5, with D uncertain. This receptor was identified in an adult with an advanced solid tumor such as melanoma, head and neck, liver or kidney cancer. The sample was CD4+ or CD8+ T cells sorted from blood, taken in a trial of the OX40 agonist ivuxolimab. CDR3 DNA: TGTGCCAGCAGTGCCCTACCCATTTCCGATGGCGGTCAGCCCCAGCATTTT. It is translated as CASSALPISDGGQPQHF.